The sequence of this TCR beta chain was determined in a study of T cell responses to AZD1222 COVID-19 vaccine. Study-wide findings and caveats: Mostly white British, mostly female donors; authors suggested clonal diversity may be underestimated.

This CDR3 has 13 residues. The germline CDR1 and CDR2 sequences are KGHSH and LQKENI. V gave up 5 bases and J gave up 6 bases, with 11 bases separating them. Assay: immunoSEQ multiplex PCR; the TCRdb copy retains only in-frame clones and omits some. The data hold roughly 140,000 clones, with about 89% observed a single time. Details on this clone: Its antigen is undetermined.

Source: peripheral blood, taken on day 0 of MenACWY control vaccination. The clonotype originates from an adult in good health. The chain links TRBV18 to TRBJ1-5, with D hard to call. The CDR3 DNA reads as TGTGCCAGCTCAGTCGACCGGGGTCAGCCCCAGCATTTT. Its protein product is CASSVDRGQPQHF.